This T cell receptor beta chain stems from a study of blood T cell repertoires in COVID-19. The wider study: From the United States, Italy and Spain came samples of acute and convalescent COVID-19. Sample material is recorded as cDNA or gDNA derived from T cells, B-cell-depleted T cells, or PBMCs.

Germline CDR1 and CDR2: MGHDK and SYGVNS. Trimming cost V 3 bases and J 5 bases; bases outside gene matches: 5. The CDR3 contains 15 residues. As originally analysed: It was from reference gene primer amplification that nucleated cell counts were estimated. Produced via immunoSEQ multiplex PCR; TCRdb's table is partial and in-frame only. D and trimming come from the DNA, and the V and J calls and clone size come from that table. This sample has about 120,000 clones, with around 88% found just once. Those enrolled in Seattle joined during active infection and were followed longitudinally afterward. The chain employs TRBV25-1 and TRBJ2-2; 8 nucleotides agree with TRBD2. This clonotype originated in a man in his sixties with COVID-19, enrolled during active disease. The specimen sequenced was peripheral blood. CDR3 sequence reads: CASSDPAGVTGELFF. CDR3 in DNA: TGTGCCAGCAGTGATCCAGCGGGGGTGACCGGGGAGCTGTTTTTT. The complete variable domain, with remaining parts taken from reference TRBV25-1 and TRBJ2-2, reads EADIYQTPRYLVIGTGKKITLECSQTMGHDKMYWYQQDPGMELHLIHYSYGVNSTEKGDLSSESTVSRIRTEHFPLTLESARPSHTSQYLCASSDPAGVTGELFFGEGSRLTVL.